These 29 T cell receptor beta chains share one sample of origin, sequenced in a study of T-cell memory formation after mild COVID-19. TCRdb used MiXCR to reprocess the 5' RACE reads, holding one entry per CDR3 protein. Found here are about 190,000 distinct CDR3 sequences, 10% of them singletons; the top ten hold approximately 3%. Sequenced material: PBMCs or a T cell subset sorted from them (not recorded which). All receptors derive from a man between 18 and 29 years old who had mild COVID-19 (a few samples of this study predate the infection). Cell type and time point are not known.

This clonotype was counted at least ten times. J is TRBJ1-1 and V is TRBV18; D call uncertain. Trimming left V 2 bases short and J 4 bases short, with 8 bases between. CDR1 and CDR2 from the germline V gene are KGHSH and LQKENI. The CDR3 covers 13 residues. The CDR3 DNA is TGTGCCAGCTCACCATTTAAGGGCACTGAAGCTTTCTTT. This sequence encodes CASSPFKGTEAFF.

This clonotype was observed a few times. The CDR3 DNA sequence: TGTGCCAGCAGTTTACTAGGGGGAGGCACTGAAGCTTTCTTT. Protein product: CASSLLGGGTEAFF. This chain connects TRBV27 to TRBJ1-1; maybe TRBD1 (6 bases). V was clipped by 2 bases and J by 4 bases, with 11 bases between them. The germline gives CDR1 MNHEY, CDR2 SMNVEV (reference sequence). The CDR3 contains 14 residues.

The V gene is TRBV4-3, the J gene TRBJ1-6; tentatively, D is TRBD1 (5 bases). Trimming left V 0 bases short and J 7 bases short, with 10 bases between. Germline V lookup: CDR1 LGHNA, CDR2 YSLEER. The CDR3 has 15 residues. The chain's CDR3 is CASSQDFGGNSPLHF. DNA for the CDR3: TGCGCCAGCAGCCAAGATTTCGGGGGAAATTCACCCCTCCACTTT.

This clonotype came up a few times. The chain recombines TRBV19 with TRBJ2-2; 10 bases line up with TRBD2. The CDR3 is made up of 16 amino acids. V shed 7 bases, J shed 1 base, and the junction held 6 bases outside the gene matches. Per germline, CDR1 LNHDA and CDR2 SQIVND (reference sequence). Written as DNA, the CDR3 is TGTGCCAGTATTGACTGGACTAGCGGGAACACCGGGGAGCTGTTTTTT. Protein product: CASIDWTSGNTGELFF.

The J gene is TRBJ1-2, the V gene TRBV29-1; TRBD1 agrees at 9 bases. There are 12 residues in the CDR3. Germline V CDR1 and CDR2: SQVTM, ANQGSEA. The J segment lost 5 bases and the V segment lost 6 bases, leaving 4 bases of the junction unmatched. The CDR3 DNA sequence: TGCAGCGTGGGACAGGGTTCGTATGGCTACACCTTC. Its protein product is CSVGQGSYGYTF.

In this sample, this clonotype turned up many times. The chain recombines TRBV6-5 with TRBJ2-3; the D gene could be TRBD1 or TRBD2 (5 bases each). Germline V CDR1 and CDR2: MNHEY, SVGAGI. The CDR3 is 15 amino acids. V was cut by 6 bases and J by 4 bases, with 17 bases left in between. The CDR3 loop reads CASRRDGGVADTQYF. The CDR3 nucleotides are TGTGCCAGCAGGAGGGACGGAGGAGTCGCAGATACGCAGTATTTT.

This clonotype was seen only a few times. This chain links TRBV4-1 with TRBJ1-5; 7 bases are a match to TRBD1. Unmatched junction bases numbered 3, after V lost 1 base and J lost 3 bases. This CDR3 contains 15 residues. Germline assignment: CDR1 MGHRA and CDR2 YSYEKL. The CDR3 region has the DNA TGCGCCAGCAGCCAAGGTAGGGGGCTCAATCAGCCCCAGCATTTT. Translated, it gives CASSQGRGLNQPQHF.

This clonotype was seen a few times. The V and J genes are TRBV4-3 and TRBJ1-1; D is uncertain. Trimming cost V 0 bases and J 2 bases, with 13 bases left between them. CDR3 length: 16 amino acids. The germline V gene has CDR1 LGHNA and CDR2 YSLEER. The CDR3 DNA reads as TGCGCCAGCAGCCAAGATTGGGGAGTGACTAACACTGAAGCTTTCTTT. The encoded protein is CASSQDWGVTNTEAFF.

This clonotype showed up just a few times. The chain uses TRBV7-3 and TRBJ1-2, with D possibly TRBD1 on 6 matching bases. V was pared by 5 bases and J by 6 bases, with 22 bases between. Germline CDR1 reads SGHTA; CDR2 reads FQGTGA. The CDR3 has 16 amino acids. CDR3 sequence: CASSRGLRAGEDGYTF. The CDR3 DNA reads TGTGCCAGCAGCCGAGGCCTTAGGGCAGGGGAGGATGGCTACACCTTC. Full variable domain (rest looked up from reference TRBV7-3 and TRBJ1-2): GAGVSQTPSNKVTEKGKYVELRCDPISGHTALYWYRQSLGQGPEFLIYFQGTGAADDSGLPNDRFFAVRPEGSVSTLKIQRTERGDSAVYLCASSRGLRAGEDGYTFGSGTRLTVV.

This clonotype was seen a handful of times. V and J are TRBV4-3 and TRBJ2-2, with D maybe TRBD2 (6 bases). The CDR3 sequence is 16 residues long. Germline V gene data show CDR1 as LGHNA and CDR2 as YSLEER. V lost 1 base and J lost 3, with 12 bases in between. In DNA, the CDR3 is TGCGCCAGCAGCCAAGGTTTGGGGGGATACACCGGGGAGCTGTTTTTT. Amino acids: CASSQGLGGYTGELFF.

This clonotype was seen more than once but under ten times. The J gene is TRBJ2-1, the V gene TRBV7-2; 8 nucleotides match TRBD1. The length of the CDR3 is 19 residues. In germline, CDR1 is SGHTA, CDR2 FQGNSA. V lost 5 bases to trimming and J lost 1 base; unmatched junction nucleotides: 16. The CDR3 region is CASSLEAAGGFGSYNEQFF. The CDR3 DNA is TGTGCCAGCAGCCTCGAGGCGGCAGGGGGCTTTGGTTCCTACAATGAGCAGTTCTTC.

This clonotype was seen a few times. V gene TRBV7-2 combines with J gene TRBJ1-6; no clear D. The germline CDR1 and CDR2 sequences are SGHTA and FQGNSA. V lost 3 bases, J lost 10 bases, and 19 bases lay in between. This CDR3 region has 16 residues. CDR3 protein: CASSLNPPSLGSPLHF. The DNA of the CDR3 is TGTGCCAGCAGCTTGAACCCCCCCAGCCTGGGATCACCCCTCCACTTT. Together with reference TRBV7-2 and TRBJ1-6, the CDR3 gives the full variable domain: GAGVSQSPSNKVTEKGKDVELRCDPISGHTALYWYRQSLGQGLEFLIYFQGNSAPDKSGLPSDRFSAERTGGSVSTLTIQRTQQEDSAVYLCASSLNPPSLGSPLHFGNGTRLTVT.

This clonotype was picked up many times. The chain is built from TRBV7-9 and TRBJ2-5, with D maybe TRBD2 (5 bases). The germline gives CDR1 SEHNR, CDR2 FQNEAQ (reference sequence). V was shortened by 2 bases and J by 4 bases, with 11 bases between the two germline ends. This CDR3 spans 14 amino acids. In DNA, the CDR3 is TGTGCCAGCAGCTTACGATGGGCGGGAGAGACCCAGTACTTC. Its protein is CASSLRWAGETQYF.

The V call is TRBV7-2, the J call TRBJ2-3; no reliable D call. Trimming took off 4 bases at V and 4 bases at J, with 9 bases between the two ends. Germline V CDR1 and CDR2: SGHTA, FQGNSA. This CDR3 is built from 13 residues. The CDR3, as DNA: TGTGCCAGCAGCTCCGGGTGGTCAGATACGCAGTATTTT. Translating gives CASSSGWSDTQYF.

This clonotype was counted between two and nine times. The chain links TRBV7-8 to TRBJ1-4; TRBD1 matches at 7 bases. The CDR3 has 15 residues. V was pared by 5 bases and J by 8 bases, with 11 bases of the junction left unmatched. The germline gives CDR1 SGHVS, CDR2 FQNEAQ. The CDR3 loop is CASSPRQGGNEKLFF. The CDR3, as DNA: TGTGCCAGCAGCCCAAGACAGGGAGGGAACGAAAAACTGTTTTTT.

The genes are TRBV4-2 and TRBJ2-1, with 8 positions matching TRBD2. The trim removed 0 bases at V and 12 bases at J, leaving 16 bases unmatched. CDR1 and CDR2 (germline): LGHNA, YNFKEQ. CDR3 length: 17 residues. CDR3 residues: CASSQDHVLAARGGQFF. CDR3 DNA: TGTGCCAGCAGCCAAGATCATGTACTAGCGGCCCGGGGGGGGCAGTTCTTC.

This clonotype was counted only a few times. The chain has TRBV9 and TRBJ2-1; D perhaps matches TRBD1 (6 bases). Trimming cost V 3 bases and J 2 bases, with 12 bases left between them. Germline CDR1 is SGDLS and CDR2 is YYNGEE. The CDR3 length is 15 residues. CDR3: CASSAGTSAYNEQFF. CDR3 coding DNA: TGTGCCAGCAGCGCGGGGACATCTGCCTACAATGAGCAGTTCTTC.

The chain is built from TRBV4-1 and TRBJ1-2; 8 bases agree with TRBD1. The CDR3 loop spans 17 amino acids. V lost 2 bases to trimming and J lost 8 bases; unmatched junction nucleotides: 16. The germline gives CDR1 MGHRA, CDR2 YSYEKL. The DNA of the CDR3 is TGCGCCAGCAGCCAACCGACCCGCAGGGGGCGATCTAGGGGCTACACCTTC. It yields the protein CASSQPTRRGRSRGYTF.

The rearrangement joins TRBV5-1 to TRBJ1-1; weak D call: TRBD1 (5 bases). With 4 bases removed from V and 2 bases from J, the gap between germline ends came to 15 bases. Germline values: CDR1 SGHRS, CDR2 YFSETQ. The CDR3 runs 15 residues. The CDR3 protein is CASSTQDQGNTEAFF. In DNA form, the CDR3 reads TGCGCCAGCAGCACGCAGGACCAGGGTAACACTGAAGCTTTCTTT. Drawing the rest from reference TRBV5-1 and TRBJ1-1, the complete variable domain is KAGVTQTPRYLIKTRGQQVTLSCSPISGHRSVSWYQQTPGQGLQFLFEYFSETQRNKGNFPGRFSGRQFSNSRSEMNVSTLELGDSALYLCASSTQDQGNTEAFFGQGTRLTVV.

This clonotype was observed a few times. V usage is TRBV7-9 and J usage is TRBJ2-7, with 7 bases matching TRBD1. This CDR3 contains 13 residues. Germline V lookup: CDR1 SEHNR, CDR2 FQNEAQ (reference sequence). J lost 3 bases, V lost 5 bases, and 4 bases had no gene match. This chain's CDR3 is CASSATGIYEQYF. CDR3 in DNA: TGTGCCAGCAGCGCGACAGGGATCTACGAGCAGTACTTC. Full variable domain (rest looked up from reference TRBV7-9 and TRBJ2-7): DTGVSQNPRHKITKRGQNVTFRCDPISEHNRLYWYRQTLGQGPEFLTYFQNEAQLEKSRLLSDRFSAERPKGSFSTLEIQRTEQGDSAMYLCASSATGIYEQYFGPGTRLTVT.

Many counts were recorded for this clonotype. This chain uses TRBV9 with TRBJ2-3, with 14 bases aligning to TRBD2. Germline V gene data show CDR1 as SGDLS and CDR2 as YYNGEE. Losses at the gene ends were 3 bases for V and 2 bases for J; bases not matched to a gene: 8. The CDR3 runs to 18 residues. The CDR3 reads CASSAPGTSGGITDTQYF. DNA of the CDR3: TGTGCCAGCAGCGCCCCCGGGACTAGCGGGGGAATCACAGATACGCAGTATTTT.

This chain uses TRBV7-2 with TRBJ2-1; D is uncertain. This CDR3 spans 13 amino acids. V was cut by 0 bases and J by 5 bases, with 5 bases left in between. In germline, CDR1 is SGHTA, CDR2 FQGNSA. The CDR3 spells CASSLAGDNEQFF. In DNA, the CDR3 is TGTGCCAGCAGCTTAGCTGGGGACAATGAGCAGTTCTTC.

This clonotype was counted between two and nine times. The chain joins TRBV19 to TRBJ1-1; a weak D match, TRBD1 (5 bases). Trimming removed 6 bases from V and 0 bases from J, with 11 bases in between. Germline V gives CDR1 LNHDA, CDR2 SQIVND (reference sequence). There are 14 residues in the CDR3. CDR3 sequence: CASRRQNMNTEAFF. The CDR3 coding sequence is TGTGCCAGTAGGAGACAGAACATGAACACTGAAGCTTTCTTT.

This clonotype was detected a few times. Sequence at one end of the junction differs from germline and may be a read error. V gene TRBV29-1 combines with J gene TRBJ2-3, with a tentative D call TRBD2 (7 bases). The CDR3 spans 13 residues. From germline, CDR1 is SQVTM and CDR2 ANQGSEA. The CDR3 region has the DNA TGCAGCGTGGAAGGGGGGGGGCCAGATACGCAGTATTTT. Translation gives CSVEGGGPDTQYF.

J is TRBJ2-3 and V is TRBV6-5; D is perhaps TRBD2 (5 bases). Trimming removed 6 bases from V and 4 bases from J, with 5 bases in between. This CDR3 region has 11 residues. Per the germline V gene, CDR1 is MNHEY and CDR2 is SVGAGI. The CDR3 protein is CASRGADTQYF. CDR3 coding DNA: TGTGCCAGCAGGGGAGCAGATACGCAGTATTTT.

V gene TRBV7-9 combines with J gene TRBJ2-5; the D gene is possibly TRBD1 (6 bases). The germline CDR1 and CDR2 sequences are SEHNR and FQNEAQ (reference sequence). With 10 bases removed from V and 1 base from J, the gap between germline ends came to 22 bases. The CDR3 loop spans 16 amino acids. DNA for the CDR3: TGTGCCACCGAAGGAGGACAGTCGGGATTCCAAGAGACCCAGTACTTC. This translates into CATEGGQSGFQETQYF.

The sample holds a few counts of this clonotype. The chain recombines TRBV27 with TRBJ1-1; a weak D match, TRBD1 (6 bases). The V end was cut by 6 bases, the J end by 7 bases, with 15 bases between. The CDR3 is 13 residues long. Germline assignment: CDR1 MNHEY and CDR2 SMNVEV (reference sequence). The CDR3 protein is CASRGWGPGEAFF. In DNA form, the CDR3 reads TGTGCCAGCAGAGGCTGGGGGCCCGGTGAAGCTTTCTTT.

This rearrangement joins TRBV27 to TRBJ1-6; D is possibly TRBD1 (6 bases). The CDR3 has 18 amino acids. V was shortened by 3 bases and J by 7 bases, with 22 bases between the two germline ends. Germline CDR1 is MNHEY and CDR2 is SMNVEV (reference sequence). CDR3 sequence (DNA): TGTGCCAGCAGTTTGGACTTTCGGTTCCAGGGGCCGAATTCACCCCTCCACTTT. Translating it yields CASSLDFRFQGPNSPLHF.

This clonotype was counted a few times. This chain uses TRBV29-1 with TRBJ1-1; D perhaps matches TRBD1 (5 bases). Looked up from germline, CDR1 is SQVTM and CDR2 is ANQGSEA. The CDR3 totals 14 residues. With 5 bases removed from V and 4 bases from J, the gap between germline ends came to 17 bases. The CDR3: CSVRGRISGTEAFF. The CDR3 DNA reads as TGCAGCGTTCGGGGGAGAATATCGGGCACTGAAGCTTTCTTT.